Included here is one TCR beta chain sequence, with context. One junction end does not reproduce the germline sequence, and a read error may be involved. This sample is part of a study of metastatic and nonmetastatic thyroid tumors. Patients were all untreated before their thyroid surgery. There are 16 residues in the CDR3. Germline V gene data show CDR1 as SNHLY and CDR2 as FYNNEI. MiXCR re-clonotyped the PCR reads for TCRdb. The data show some 23,000 clones, 20% to 25% seen once. The sample comprised tumor tissue. J is TRBJ2-6 and V is TRBV2; possible D gene TRBD2, 6 bases. The receptor was isolated from a female donor with papillary thyroid cancer or a benign thyroid nodule (not recorded which). Some clones in this sample may be carry-over from other donors' samples. The CDR3 DNA sequence: TGTGCCAGCGGGGGGAGCAGGGTCTCTTGGGCCAACGTCCTGACTTTC. Amino acids: CASGGSRVSWANVLTF.